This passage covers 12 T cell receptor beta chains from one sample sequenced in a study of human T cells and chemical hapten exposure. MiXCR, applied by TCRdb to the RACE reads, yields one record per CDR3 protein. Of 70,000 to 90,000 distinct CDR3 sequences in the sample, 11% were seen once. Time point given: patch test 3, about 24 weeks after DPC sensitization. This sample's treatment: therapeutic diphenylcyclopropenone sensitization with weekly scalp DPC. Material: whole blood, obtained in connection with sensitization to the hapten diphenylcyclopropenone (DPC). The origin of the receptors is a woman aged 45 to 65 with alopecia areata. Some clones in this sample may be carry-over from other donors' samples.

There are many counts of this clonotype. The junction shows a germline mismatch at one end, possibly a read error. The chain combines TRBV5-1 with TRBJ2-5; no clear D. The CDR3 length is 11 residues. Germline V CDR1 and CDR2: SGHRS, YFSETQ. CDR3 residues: CASSSQETQYF. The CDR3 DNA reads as TGTGCCAGCAGCTCTCAAGAGACCCAGTACTTC.

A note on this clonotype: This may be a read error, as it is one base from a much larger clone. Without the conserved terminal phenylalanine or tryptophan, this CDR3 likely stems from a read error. The DNA for the CDR3 is TGCGCCAGCAGCCAAGGGACAGCGAACACCGGGGAGCTGTTTTCT. Its translation is CASSQGTANTGELFS. V and J are TRBV5-1 and TRBJ2-2, with 7 positions matching TRBD1. The CDR3 loop spans 15 amino acids. Germline trimming cut 4 bases from V and 0 bases from J; bases unmatched to any gene: 3. The germline V gene has CDR1 SGHRS and CDR2 YFSETQ.

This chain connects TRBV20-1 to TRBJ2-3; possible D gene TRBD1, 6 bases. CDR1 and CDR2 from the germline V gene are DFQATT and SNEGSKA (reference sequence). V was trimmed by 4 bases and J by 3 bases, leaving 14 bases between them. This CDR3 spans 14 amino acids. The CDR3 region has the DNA TGCAGTGCTACCGGCATGGGGGCTACAGATACGCAGTATTTT. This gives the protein CSATGMGATDTQYF.

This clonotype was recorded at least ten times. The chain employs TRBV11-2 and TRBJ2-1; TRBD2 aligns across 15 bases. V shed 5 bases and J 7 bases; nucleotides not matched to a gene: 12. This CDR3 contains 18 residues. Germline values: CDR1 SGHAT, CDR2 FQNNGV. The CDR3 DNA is TGTGCCAGCAGCCTGAACGGACTAGCGGGAGGGCCGCAGAATGAGCAGTTCTTC. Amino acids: CASSLNGLAGGPQNEQFF. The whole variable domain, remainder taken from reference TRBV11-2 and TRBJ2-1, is EAGVAQSPRYKIIEKRQSVAFWCNPISGHATLYWYQQILGQGPKLLIQFQNNGVVDDSQLPKDRFSAERLKGVDSTLKIQPAKLEDSAVYLCASSLNGLAGGPQNEQFFGPGTRLTVL.

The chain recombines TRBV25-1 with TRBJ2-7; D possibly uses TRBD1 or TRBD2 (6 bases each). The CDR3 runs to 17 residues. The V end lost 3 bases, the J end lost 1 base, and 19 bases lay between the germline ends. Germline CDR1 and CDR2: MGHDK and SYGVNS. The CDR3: CASSDPGLEGGSYEQYF. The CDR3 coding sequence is TGTGCCAGCAGTGATCCAGGACTGGAGGGGGGATCCTACGAGCAGTACTTC.

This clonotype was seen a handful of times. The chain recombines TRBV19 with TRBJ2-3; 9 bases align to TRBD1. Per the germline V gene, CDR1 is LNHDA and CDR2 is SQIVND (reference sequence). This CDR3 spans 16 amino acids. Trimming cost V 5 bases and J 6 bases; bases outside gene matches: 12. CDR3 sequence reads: CASSAGWDREADTQYF. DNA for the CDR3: TGTGCCAGTAGTGCGGGATGGGACAGGGAGGCGGATACGCAGTATTTT.

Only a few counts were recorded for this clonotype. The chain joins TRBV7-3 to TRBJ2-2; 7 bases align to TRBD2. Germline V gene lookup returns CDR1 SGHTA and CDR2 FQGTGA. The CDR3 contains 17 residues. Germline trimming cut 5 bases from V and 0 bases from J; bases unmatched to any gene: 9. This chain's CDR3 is CASSPRSSGTNTGELFF. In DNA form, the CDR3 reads TGTGCCAGCAGCCCCCGAAGCAGCGGGACGAACACCGGGGAGCTGTTTTTT.

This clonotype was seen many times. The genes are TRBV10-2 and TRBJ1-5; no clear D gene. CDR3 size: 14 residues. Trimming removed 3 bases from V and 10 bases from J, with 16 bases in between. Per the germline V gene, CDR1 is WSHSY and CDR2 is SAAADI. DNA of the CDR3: TGCGCCAGCAGTGATCGGGTTGGTGTGCGACCCCAGCATTTT. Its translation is CASSDRVGVRPQHF.

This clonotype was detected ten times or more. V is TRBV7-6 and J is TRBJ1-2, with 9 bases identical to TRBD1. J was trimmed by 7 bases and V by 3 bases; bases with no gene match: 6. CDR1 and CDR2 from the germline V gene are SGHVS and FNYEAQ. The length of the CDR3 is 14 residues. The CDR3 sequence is CASSLGQGVGGYTF. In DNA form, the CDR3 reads TGTGCCAGCAGCTTGGGACAGGGAGTAGGTGGCTACACCTTC.

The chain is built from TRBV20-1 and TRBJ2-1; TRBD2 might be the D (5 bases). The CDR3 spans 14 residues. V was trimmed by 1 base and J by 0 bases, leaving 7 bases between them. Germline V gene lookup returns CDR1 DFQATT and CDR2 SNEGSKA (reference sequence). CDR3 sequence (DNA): TGCAGTGCTAGAGCGGGGAGCTCCTACAATGAGCAGTTCTTC. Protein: CSARAGSSYNEQFF.

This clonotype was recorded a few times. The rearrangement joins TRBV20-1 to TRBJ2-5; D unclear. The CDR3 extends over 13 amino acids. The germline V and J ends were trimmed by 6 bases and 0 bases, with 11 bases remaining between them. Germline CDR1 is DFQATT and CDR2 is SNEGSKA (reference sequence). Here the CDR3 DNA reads TGCAGTGCCGGACGAGACTACCAAGAGACCCAGTACTTC. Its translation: CSAGRDYQETQYF.

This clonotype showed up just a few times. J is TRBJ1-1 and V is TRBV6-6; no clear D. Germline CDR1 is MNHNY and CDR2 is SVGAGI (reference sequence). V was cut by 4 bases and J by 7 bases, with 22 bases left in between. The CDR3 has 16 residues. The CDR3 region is CASSSPGRRAPFEAFF. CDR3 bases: TGTGCCAGCAGTTCCCCGGGGAGAAGGGCCCCTTTTGAAGCTTTCTTT.